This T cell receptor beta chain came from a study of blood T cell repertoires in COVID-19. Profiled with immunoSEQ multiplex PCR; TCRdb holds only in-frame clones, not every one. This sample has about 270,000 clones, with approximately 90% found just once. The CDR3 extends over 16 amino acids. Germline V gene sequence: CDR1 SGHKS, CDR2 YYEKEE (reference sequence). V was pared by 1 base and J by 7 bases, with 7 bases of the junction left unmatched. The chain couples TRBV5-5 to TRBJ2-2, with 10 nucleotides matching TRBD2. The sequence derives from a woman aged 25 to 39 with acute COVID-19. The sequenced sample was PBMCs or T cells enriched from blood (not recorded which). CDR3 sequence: CASSLTSGTPGGELFF. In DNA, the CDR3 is TGTGCCAGCAGCTTGACTAGCGGGACACCGGGCGGGGAGCTGTTTTTT.